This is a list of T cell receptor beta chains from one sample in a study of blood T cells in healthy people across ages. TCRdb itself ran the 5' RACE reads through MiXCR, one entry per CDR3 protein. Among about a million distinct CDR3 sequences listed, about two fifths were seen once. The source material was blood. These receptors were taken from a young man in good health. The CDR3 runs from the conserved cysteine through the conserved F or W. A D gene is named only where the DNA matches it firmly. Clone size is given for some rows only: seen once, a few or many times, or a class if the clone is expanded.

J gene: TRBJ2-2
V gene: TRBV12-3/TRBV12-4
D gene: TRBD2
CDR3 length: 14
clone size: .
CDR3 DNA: TGTGCCAGCAGAGGACTAGCGGGGGGCGGGGAGCTGTTTTTT
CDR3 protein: CASRGLAGGGELFF

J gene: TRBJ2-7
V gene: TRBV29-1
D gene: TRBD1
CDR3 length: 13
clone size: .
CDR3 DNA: TGCAGCGTCAGACTCCGGGACAGCTACGAGCAGTACTTC
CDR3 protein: CSVRLRDSYEQYF

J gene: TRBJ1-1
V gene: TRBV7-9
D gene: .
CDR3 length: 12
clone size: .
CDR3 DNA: TGTACCAGCAGCTTTACCGGGACCGGGACTTTCTTT
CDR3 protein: CTSSFTGTGTFF

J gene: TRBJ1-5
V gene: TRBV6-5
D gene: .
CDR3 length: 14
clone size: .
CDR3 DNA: TGTGCCAGCAGCCCGGGACGCCTGGGTCAGCCCCAGCATTTT
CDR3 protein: CASSPGRLGQPQHF

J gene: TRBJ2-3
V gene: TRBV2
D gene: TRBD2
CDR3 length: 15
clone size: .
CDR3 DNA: TGTGCCAGCAGTGTCCTAGCGGACCTCACAGATACGCAGTATTTT
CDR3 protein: CASSVLADLTDTQYF

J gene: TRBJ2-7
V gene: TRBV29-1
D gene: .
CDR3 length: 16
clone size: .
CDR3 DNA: TGCAGCGCCGCCGGAGCCGCGGGGTCCTCCTACAATGAGCAGTACTTC
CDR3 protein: CSAAGAAGSSYNEQYF

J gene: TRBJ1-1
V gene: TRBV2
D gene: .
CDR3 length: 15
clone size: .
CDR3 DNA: TGTGCCAGCAAAATCCCCACGGACAGCCACACTGAAGCTTTCTTT
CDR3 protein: CASKIPTDSHTEAFF

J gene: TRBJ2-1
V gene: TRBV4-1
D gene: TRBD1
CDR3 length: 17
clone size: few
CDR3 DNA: TGCGCCAGCAGCCACGTGCCGGGACAGGTCTCCTACAATGAGCAGTTCTTC
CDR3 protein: CASSHVPGQVSYNEQFF

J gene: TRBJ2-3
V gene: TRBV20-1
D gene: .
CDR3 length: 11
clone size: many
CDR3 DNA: TGCAGTGCTAGTAGGGCAGATACGCAGTATTTT
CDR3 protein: CSASRADTQYF

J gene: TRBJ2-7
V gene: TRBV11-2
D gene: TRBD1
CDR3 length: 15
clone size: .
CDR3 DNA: TGTGCCAGCAGCTTACAGACAGGGGACACATACGAGCAGTACTTC
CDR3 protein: CASSLQTGDTYEQYF

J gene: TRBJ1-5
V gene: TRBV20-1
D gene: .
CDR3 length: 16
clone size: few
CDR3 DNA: TGCAGTGCTAGAGCCGTGAGTGGGTATAGCAATCAGCCCCAGCATTTT
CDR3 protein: CSARAVSGYSNQPQHF

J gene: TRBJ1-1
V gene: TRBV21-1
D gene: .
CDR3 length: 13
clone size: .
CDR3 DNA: TGTGCCAGCAGCAAAGATCGGGGCACTGAAGCTTTCTTT
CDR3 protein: CASSKDRGTEAFF

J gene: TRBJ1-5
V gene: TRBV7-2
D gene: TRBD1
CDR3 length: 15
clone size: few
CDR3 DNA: TGTGCCAGCAGCGACCGGACAGGGATCTATCAGCCCCAGCATTTT
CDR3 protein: CASSDRTGIYQPQHF

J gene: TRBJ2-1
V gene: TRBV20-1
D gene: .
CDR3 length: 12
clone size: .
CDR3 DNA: TGCAGGGCTAGAAGCGGCCACAATGAGCAGTTCTTC
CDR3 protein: CRARSGHNEQFF

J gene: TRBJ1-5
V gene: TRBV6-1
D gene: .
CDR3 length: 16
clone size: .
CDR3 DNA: TGTGCCAGCAGTGACCATCGGGGCAGGGATAATCAGCCCCAGCATTTT
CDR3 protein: CASSDHRGRDNQPQHF

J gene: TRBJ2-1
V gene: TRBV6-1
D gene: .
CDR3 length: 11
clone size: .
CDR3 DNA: TGTGCCAACCAGGGCGAGAATGAGCAGTTCTTC
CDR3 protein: CANQGENEQFF

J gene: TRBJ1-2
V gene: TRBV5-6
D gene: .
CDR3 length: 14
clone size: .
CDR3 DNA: TGTGCCAGCAGCTTGGTCCGGATGGGTACAGGCTGCACCTTC
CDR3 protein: CASSLVRMGTGCTF

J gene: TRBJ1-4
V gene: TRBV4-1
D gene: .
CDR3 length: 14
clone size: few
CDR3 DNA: TGCGCCAGCAGCCAAGACGGACTTTTTGGAAAACTGTTTTTT
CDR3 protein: CASSQDGLFGKLFF

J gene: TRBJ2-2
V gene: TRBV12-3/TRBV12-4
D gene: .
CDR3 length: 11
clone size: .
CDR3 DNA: TGTGCCAGCTCTTACGGCGGGGAGCTGTTTTTT
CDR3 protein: CASSYGGELFF

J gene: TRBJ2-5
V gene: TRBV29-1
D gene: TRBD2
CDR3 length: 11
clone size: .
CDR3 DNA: TGCAGCGTTAGGGACTACAATGAGCAGTACTTC
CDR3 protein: CSVRDYNEQYF

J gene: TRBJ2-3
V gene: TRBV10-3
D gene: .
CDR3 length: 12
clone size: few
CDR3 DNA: TGTGCCATCAGTGCTCAGGGTGATACGCAGTATTTT
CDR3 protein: CAISAQGDTQYF

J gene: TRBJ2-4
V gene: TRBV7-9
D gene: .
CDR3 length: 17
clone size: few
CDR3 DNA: TGTGCCAGCAGCTTAGCTCCGGGCCTACTAGCCAAAAACATTCAGTACTTC
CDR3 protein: CASSLAPGLLAKNIQYF

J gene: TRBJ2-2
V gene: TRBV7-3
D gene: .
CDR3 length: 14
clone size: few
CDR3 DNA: TGTGCCAGCAGCTCTGGACTGAACACCGGGGAGCTGTTTTTT
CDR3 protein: CASSSGLNTGELFF

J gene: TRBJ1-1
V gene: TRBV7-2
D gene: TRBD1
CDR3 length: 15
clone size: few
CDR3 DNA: TGTGCCAGCAGCATCCAGGGGGGCGGTAACACTGAAGCTTTCTTT
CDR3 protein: CASSIQGGGNTEAFF

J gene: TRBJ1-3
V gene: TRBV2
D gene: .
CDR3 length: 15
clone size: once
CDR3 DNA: TGTGCCAGCAGAAGGCGGGGGCGCTCTGGAAACACCATATATTTT
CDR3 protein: CASRRRGRSGNTIYF

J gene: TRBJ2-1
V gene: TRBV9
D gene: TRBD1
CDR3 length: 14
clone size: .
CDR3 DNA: TGTGCCAGCAGCGCCCGGACAGGGGTCAATGAGCAGTTCTTC
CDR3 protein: CASSARTGVNEQFF

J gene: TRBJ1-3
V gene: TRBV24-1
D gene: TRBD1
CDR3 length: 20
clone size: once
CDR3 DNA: TGTGCCACCAGTGATTTGGCCGGTCGGAGGGGGCCCATCTCTGGAAACACCATATATTTT
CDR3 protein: CATSDLAGRRGPISGNTIYF

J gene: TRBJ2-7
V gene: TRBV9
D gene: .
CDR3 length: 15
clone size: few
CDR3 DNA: TGTGCCAGCAGCGTAGAAGGGCTGGGGATCAATGAGCAGTACTTC
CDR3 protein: CASSVEGLGINEQYF

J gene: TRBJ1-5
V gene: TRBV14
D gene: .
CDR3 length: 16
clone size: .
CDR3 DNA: TGTGCCAGCACCCAATCCGGGACCGCTAGCACAGATACGCAGCATTTT
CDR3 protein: CASTQSGTASTDTQHF

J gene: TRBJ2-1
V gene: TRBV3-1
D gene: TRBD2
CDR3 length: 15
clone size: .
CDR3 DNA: TGTGCCAGCAGTCCAGCGGGGGGGAGGAGGAATGAGCAGTTCTTC
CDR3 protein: CASSPAGGRRNEQFF

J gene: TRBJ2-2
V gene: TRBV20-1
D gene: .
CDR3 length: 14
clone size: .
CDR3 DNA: TGCAGTGCTAGAGTCCACTCCTCCGGTGGGGAGCTGTTTTTT
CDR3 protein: CSARVHSSGGELFF